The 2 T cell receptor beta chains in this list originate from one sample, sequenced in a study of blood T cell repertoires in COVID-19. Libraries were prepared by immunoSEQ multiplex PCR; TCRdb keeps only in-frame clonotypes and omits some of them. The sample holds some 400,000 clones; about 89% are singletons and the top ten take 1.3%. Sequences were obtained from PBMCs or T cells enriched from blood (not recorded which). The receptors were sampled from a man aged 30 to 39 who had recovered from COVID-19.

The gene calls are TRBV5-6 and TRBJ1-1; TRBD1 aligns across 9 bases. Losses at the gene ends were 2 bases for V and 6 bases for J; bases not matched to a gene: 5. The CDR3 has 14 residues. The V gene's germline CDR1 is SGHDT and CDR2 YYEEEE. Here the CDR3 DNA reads TGTGCCAGCAGCTTTCCGGACAGGGGCGCTGAAGCTTTCTTT. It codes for CASSFPDRGAEAFF.

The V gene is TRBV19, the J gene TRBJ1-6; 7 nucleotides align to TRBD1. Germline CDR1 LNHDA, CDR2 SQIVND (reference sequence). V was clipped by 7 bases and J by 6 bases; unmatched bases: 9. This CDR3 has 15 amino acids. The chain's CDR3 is CASTDRAGGNSPLHF. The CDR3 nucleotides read TGTGCCAGTACTGATAGGGCAGGGGGTAATTCACCCCTCCACTTT.